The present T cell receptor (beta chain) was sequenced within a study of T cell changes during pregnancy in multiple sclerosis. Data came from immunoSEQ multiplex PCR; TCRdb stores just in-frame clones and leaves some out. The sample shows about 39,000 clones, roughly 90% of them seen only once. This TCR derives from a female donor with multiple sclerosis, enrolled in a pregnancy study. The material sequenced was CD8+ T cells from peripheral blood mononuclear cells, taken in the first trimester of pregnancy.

The CDR3 DNA follows: TGTGCCACCAGCCGAGTCGTGGGGGGGCGAAATGAGCAGTTCTTC. Protein sequence: CATSRVVGGRNEQFF. The chain joins TRBV15 to TRBJ2-1; tentative D call: TRBD2 (7 bases). The V end was cut by 5 bases, the J end by 7 bases, with 18 bases between. Germline lookup yields CDR1 LNHNV and CDR2 YYDKDF (reference sequence). The CDR3 is 15 residues long.